These 25 T cell receptor beta chains share one sample of origin, sequenced in a study of OX40 agonist ivuxolimab in advanced cancers. Profiled with immunoSEQ multiplex PCR; TCRdb holds only in-frame clones, not every one. This sample has about 58,000 clones, with around 83% found just once. Source: CD4+ or CD8+ T cells sorted from blood, taken in a trial of the OX40 agonist ivuxolimab. The receptors originated from an adult with an advanced solid tumor such as melanoma, head and neck, liver or kidney cancer.

The J gene is TRBJ2-6, the V gene TRBV7-6, with TRBD2 as a possible D gene (6 bases). CDR3 length: 18 amino acids. CDR1 is SGHVS, CDR2 FNYEAQ, per germline. Deletions cut 7 bases from V and 4 bases from J, with 23 bases between. DNA of the CDR3: TGTGCCAGCACCCCAGACCCCCCGGGGAGGCCCGGGGCCAACGTCCTGACTTTC. Protein sequence: CASTPDPPGRPGANVLTF.

This chain joins TRBV6-5 and TRBJ1-4; maybe TRBD1 (5 bases). This CDR3 has 13 amino acids. Germline CDR1 reads MNHEY; CDR2 reads SVGAGI. Deletions cut 5 bases from V and 8 bases from J, with 12 bases between. The CDR3: CASSESAGEKLFF. The CDR3, as DNA: TGTGCCAGCAGTGAATCTGCAGGGGAAAAACTGTTTTTT.

The chain joins TRBV2 to TRBJ2-1; 8 bases agree with TRBD2. From germline, CDR1 is SNHLY and CDR2 FYNNEI. The V segment lost 3 bases and the J segment 10 bases; nucleotides outside the gene matches: 5. This CDR3 has 13 residues. The CDR3 protein is CASSDPTSAEQFF. As DNA, the CDR3 is TGTGCCAGCAGTGACCCGACTAGCGCCGAGCAGTTCTTC.

This clone turned up a few times. This chain links TRBV4-1 with TRBJ2-7, with TRBD1 matching 9 bases. The CDR3 consists of 15 residues. Germline V CDR1 and CDR2: MGHRA, YSYEKL. The junction had 6 bases not matched to a gene; V was cut back by 0 bases and J by 6 bases. For the CDR3, the DNA is TGCGCCAGCAGCCAAGAGCCGGGACAGGGACGCGAGCAGTACTTC. Translated, it gives CASSQEPGQGREQYF.

The genes are TRBV4-1 and TRBJ2-1, with 10 bases identical to TRBD1. Germline CDR1 is MGHRA and CDR2 is YSYEKL. With 4 bases clipped from V and 0 bases from J, the junction kept 9 bases outside the gene matches. The CDR3 loop spans 18 amino acids. CDR3 bases: TGCGCCAGCAGCCGCGGGACAGGGGAATTAAGCTCCTACAATGAGCAGTTCTTC. Encoded protein: CASSRGTGELSSYNEQFF.

This chain uses TRBV15 with TRBJ1-1; possibly TRBD1 for D (5 bases). CDR1 is LNHNV, CDR2 YYDKDF, per germline (reference sequence). The CDR3 is made up of 13 amino acids. The ends were cut back, 5 bases at V and 1 base at J, with 8 bases in the middle. The CDR3 DNA is TGTGCCACCAGCTTTACAGGGAACACTGAAGCTTTCTTT. This gives the protein CATSFTGNTEAFF.

The J gene is TRBJ2-1, the V gene TRBV5-1, with 8 bases aligning to TRBD2. V lost 1 base, J lost 8 bases, and 5 bases stayed unmatched. This CDR3 is built from 14 residues. Germline loops: CDR1 SGHRS, CDR2 YFSETQ. The CDR3 sequence: CASSLYGGADEQFF. The DNA of the CDR3 is TGCGCCAGCAGCTTGTACGGGGGGGCCGATGAGCAGTTCTTC.

The rearrangement links TRBV7-2 to TRBJ1-3; no firm D call. Per the germline V gene, CDR1 is SGHTA and CDR2 is FQGNSA. V lost 5 bases and J lost 5, with 10 bases in between. The CDR3 sequence is 13 residues long. CDR3: CASSREPRNTIYF. CDR3 DNA sequence: TGTGCCAGCAGCCGTGAGCCCCGAAACACCATATATTTT.

This chain links TRBV6-1 with TRBJ2-2, with 8 bases lining up with TRBD1. J gave up 6 bases and V 8 bases, and 8 bases lay outside the gene matches. The germline CDR1 and CDR2 sequences are MNHNS and SASEGT. This CDR3 region has 14 residues. DNA of the CDR3: TGTGCCAGCGTCCCAGGGGGCCGTGCCGGGGAGCTGTTTTTT. Translated: CASVPGGRAGELFF.

By sample fraction, this clone is medium-sized. The chain couples TRBV5-4 to TRBJ1-5; the D is unclear. Germline loops: CDR1 SGHNT, CDR2 YYREEE (reference sequence). The CDR3 runs 16 residues. V was cut by 1 base and J by 4 bases, with 15 bases left in between. The CDR3 region has the DNA TGTGCCAGCAGCTTGATGGGAGCTGCCCGGAATCAGCCCCAGCATTTT. The encoded protein is CASSLMGAARNQPQHF.

The rearrangement uses TRBV6-5 and TRBJ2-7, with 9 nucleotides matching TRBD1. Germline-derived CDR1 and CDR2 are MNHEY and SVGAGI. V was clipped by 4 bases and J by 2 bases; unmatched bases: 9. The CDR3 has 16 amino acids. CDR3 sequence (DNA): TGTGCCAGCAGTTCCTCGGGGACAGGGCTTCCCTACGAGCAGTACTTC. It codes for CASSSSGTGLPYEQYF.

The chain has TRBV11-2 and TRBJ2-7, with a tentative D call TRBD2 (6 bases). The CDR3 totals 14 residues. Germline V CDR1 and CDR2: SGHAT, FQNNGV. The ends were cut back, 9 bases at V and 0 bases at J, with 15 bases in the middle. DNA for the CDR3: TGTGCCAGTGGAGGGGCTGCAGGCTCCTACGAGCAGTACTTC. Amino acids: CASGGAAGSYEQYF.

This clone was found once. V and J are TRBV19 and TRBJ1-5; D might be TRBD1 (6 bases). This CDR3 contains 13 residues. Deletions cut 5 bases from V and 3 bases from J, with 8 bases between. Germline CDR1 reads LNHDA; CDR2 reads SQIVND (reference sequence). CDR3 loop: CASSGQTNQPQHF. In nucleotides, the CDR3 is TGTGCCAGTAGTGGACAGACCAATCAGCCCCAGCATTTT.

The rearrangement links TRBV5-1 to TRBJ1-3; 7 positions agree with TRBD1. This CDR3 region has 15 residues. Germline V gene data show CDR1 as SGHRS and CDR2 as YFSETQ. V lost 7 bases to trimming and J lost 1 base; unmatched junction nucleotides: 8. The CDR3, as DNA: TGCGCCAGCGCACCCCAGGGGGTATCTGGAAACACCATATATTTT. This codes for CASAPQGVSGNTIYF.

Comment on this clone: The junction shows a germline mismatch at one end, possibly a read error. The chain combines TRBV7-2 with TRBJ2-1; D is tentatively TRBD1 or TRBD2 (5 bases each). Germline assignment: CDR1 SGHTA and CDR2 FQGNSA. This CDR3 has 12 amino acids. The CDR3 DNA sequence: TGTGCCAGCAGCACCCGGGACCACCCCTGGCTCTTC. It yields the protein CASSTRDHPWLF.

The chain is built from TRBV5-3 and TRBJ1-2; D is undetermined. TRBV5-3 is placed among ORFs of uncertain function. This CDR3 has 13 amino acids. Trimming left V 4 bases short and J 4 bases short, with 11 bases between. CDR3 nucleotide sequence: TGTGCCAGAAGCACTCACCCTCGCTATGGCTACACCTTC. This gives the protein CARSTHPRYGYTF.

The chain combines TRBV18 with TRBJ2-7, with TRBD1 matching 8 bases. The V and J ends lost 3 bases and 2 bases, in that order; junction bases with no gene match: 0. The germline CDR1 and CDR2 sequences are KGHSH and LQKENI. The CDR3 extends over 13 amino acids. DNA for the CDR3: TGTGCCAGCTCACCGACAGGGGCCTACGAGCAGTACTTC. Translated, it gives CASSPTGAYEQYF.

In its sample, this clone was seen a few times. V and J are TRBV9 and TRBJ1-1, with D possibly TRBD1 on 6 matching bases. Germline loops: CDR1 SGDLS, CDR2 YYNGEE. V was trimmed by 3 bases and J by 6 bases, leaving 15 bases between them. This CDR3 is 14 amino acids long. The CDR3 protein is CASSATGPAAEAFF. CDR3 DNA sequence: TGTGCCAGCAGCGCGACAGGTCCGGCGGCTGAAGCTTTCTTT.

The rearrangement uses TRBV5-1 and TRBJ2-2; D unclear. Germline CDR1 SGHRS, CDR2 YFSETQ. Trimming took 0 bases from V and 1 from J, leaving 7 bases between them. The CDR3 loop spans 15 amino acids. The CDR3 DNA reads TGCGCCAGCAGCTTGGATCAGGTGAACACCGGGGAGCTGTTTTTT. Protein product: CASSLDQVNTGELFF. Based on the CDR3 plus reference TRBV5-1 and TRBJ2-2, the full variable domain is KAGVTQTPRYLIKTRGQQVTLSCSPISGHRSVSWYQQTPGQGLQFLFEYFSETQRNKGNFPGRFSGRQFSNSRSEMNVSTLELGDSALYLCASSLDQVNTGELFFGEGSRLTVL.

CDR3 DNA sequence: TGTGCCACCCAACAGGTGAACACTGAAGCTTTCTTT. Amino acids: CATQQVNTEAFF. The chain combines TRBV2 with TRBJ1-1, with D maybe TRBD1 (5 bases). V lost 10 bases and J 0 bases, leaving 9 bases between the germline ends. In germline, CDR1 is SNHLY, CDR2 FYNNEI. The CDR3 extends over 12 amino acids.

The chain carries TRBV19 and TRBJ2-5, with D possibly TRBD1 on 7 matching bases. The CDR3 sequence is 13 residues long. Germline loops: CDR1 LNHDA, CDR2 SQIVND (reference sequence). V lost 8 bases, J lost 2 bases, and 12 bases lay in between. CDR3 region: CASGGTVQETQYF. The CDR3 DNA sequence: TGTGCCAGTGGGGGGACAGTACAAGAGACCCAGTACTTC.

The genes are TRBV2 and TRBJ2-7; weak D call: TRBD1 (6 bases). CDR1 SNHLY and CDR2 FYNNEI come from the germline V gene. The CDR3 has 14 residues. V was cut by 5 bases and J by 2 bases, with 13 bases left in between. CDR3 nucleotides: TGTGCCAGCAGTACCGGGACACCCCCCTACGAGCAGTACTTC. It is translated as CASSTGTPPYEQYF. Looking up the rest from reference TRBV2 and TRBJ2-7 gives the full variable domain: EPEVTQTPSHQVTQMGQEVILRCVPISNHLYFYWYRQILGQKVEFLVSFYNNEISEKSEIFDDQFSVERPDGSNFTLKIRSTKLEDSAMYFCASSTGTPPYEQYFGPGTRLTVT.

The V gene is TRBV28, the J gene TRBJ1-1; D ambiguous. Germline CDR1 is MDHEN and CDR2 is SYDVKM. The CDR3 runs 16 residues. With 2 bases removed from V and 1 base from J, the gap between germline ends came to 14 bases. CDR3 amino acids: CASSLIGSAQNTEAFF. Here the CDR3 DNA reads TGTGCCAGCAGTTTAATCGGGTCGGCCCAGAACACTGAAGCTTTCTTT. The full variable domain, in which reference TRBV28 and TRBJ1-1 provide the parts outside the CDR3, is DVKVTQSSRYLVKRTGEKVFLECVQDMDHENMFWYRQDPGLGLRLIYFSYDVKMKEKGDIPEGYSVSREKKERFSLILESASTNQTSMYLCASSLIGSAQNTEAFFGQGTRLTVV.

This chain connects TRBV28 to TRBJ1-2; D not certain. The CDR3 spans 14 residues. V lost 4 bases and J 4 bases, leaving 13 bases between the germline ends. Looked up from germline, CDR1 is MDHEN and CDR2 is SYDVKM. The CDR3 sequence: CASSSGSIGYGYTF. CDR3 in DNA: TGTGCCAGCAGTTCTGGTTCGATTGGCTATGGCTACACCTTC.

The chain carries TRBV6-5 and TRBJ2-7; the D gene is possibly TRBD2 (6 bases). The CDR3 runs to 14 residues. Germline values: CDR1 MNHEY, CDR2 SVGAGI. Trimming removed 7 bases from V and 6 bases from J, with 19 bases in between. DNA of the CDR3: TGTGCCAGCACCGAGTCCGGGGGAGTAAGCGAGCAGTACTTC. Translation gives CASTESGGVSEQYF.